This T cell receptor (beta chain) was sequenced in a study of cytomegalovirus exposure and HLA in healthy donors. With regard to this clone: The target antigen is unknown.

The protocol was immunoSEQ multiplex PCR, while the TCRdb copy is restricted to in-frame clones and leaves out a portion. The sample holds 65,000 to 90,000 clones, around 90% seen once. The donors were members of the validation cohort comprising roughly 130 subjects, separate from the approximately 710-subject first cohort. Study-wide results and limits: According to reports, the classifier identified cytomegalovirus status with high specificity and sensitivity. Associated with cytomegalovirus, according to the listing, were 170 or so TCR beta chains. Rare sequences made up most TCRs, while some public TCRs were found in many donors.

CDR3 size: 16 residues. Trimming took 5 bases from V and 5 from J; bases not matched to a gene: 7. The V gene's germline CDR1 is MNHEY and CDR2 SMNVEV (reference sequence). The receptor's source is a woman aged 18-29 years in good health and CMV-seropositive. The material sequenced was PBMCs. The chain combines TRBV27 with TRBJ2-1; 12 nucleotides line up with TRBD2. This CDR3 is CASSPIGLAGNNEQFF. CDR3 in DNA: TGTGCCAGCAGTCCCATCGGACTAGCGGGGAACAATGAGCAGTTCTTC.